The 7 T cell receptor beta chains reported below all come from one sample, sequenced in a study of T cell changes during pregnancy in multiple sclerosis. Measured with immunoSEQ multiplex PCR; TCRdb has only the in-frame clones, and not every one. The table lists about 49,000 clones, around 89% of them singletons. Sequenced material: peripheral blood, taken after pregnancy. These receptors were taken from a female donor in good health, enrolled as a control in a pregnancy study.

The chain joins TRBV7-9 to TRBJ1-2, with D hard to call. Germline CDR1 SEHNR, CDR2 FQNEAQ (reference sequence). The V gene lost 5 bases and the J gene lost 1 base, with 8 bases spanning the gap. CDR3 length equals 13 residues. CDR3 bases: TGTGCCAGCAGCGCCAGGATTAACTATGGCTACACCTTC. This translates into CASSARINYGYTF.

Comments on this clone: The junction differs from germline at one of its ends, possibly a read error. CDR3: CASSFQGRTDTQYF. The CDR3 DNA sequence: TGTGCTAGCAGCTTTCAGGGGCGGACAGATACGCAGTATTTT. The chain uses TRBV7-7 and TRBJ2-3; D possibly corresponds to TRBD1 (6 bases). The length of the CDR3 is 14 residues. Germline V gives CDR1 SSHAT, CDR2 FNYEAQ (reference sequence).

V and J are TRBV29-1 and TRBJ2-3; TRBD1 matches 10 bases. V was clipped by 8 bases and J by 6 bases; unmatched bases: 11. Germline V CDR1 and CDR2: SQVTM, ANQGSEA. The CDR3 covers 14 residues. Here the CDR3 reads CSYHRDRGVDTQYF. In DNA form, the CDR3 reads TGCAGCTATCATCGGGACAGGGGTGTGGATACGCAGTATTTT.

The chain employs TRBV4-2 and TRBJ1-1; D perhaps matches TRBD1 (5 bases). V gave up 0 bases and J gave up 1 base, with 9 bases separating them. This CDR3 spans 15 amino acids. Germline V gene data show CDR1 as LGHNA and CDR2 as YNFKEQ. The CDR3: CASSQDHQGNTEAFF. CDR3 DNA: TGTGCCAGCAGCCAAGATCACCAGGGGAACACTGAAGCTTTCTTT.

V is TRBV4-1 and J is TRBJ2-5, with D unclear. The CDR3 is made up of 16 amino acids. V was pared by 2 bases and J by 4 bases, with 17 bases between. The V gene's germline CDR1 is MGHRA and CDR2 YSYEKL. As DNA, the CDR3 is TGCGCCAGCAGCCAACTTGCTAGAACCTCCCCAGAGACCCAGTACTTC. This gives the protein CASSQLARTSPETQYF.

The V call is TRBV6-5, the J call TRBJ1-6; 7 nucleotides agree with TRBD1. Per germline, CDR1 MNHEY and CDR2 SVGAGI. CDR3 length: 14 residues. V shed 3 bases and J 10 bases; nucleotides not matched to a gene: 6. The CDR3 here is CASSYYRGESPLHF. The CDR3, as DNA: TGTGCCAGCAGTTATTACAGGGGTGAATCACCCCTCCACTTT.

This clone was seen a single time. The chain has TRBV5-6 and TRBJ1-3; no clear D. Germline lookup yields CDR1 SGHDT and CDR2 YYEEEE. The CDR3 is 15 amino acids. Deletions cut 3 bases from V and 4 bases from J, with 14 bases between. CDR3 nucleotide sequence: TGTGCCAGCAGCTCCTACCGAGATCGAGGAAACACCATATATTTT. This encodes CASSSYRDRGNTIYF.